Below, 11 T cell receptor beta chains from the same sample are listed, as sequenced in a study of blood T cells in healthy people across ages. Using a J-beta primer mix together with a sample-barcoded 5' primer, a second PCR was run for about 7 to 12 cycles. One entry per CDR3 protein, called by TCRdb with MiXCR from the 5' RACE reads. The sample lists under 850,000 distinct CDR3 sequences, 35% to 40% occurring once. What was sequenced was blood. Receptors originate from a man between 18 and 35 years old in good health.

In this sample, this clonotype turned up a few times. The chain is built from TRBV20-1 and TRBJ2-3; 8 bases match TRBD2. Trimming cost V 5 bases and J 7 bases; bases outside gene matches: 14. Germline loops: CDR1 DFQATT, CDR2 SNEGSKA (reference sequence). This CDR3 has 15 amino acids. The CDR3 here is CSAPPAGGGMNTQYF. The CDR3 DNA reads TGCAGTGCTCCTCCTGCGGGCGGGGGGATGAATACGCAGTATTTT.

This clonotype was recorded at least ten times. V gene TRBV3-1 combines with J gene TRBJ1-5, with 8 bases fitting TRBD1. The germline CDR1 and CDR2 sequences are LGHDT and YNNKEL (reference sequence). The CDR3 runs to 13 residues. V dropped 8 bases and J dropped 7; count of bases not matched to a gene: 7. The CDR3 loop reads CASLQGGWQPQHF. In nucleotides, the CDR3 is TGTGCCAGCCTACAGGGGGGATGGCAGCCCCAGCATTTT.

The CDR3 reads CASSQGRAGQVEKLFF. CDR3 coding DNA: TGCGCCAGCAGCCAAGGCAGGGCAGGGCAGGTTGAAAAACTGTTTTTT. This rearrangement joins TRBV4-3 to TRBJ1-4; possibly TRBD1 for D (5 bases). The CDR3 is 16 residues long. In germline, CDR1 is LGHNA, CDR2 YSLEER. V was shortened by 1 base and J by 7 bases, with 16 bases between the two germline ends.

This clonotype was seen a few times. The J gene is TRBJ2-2, the V gene TRBV20-1, with a weak D call TRBD2 (5 bases). V gave up 6 bases and J gave up 8 bases, with 16 bases separating them. The CDR3 loop spans 13 amino acids. Germline lookup yields CDR1 DFQATT and CDR2 SNEGSKA (reference sequence). CDR3 region: CSAKEMRVGELFF. CDR3 sequence (DNA): TGCAGTGCAAAAGAGATGAGGGTGGGGGAGCTGTTTTTT.

This chain uses TRBV25-1 with TRBJ2-2, with D perhaps matching TRBD1 or TRBD2 (6 bases each). Germline V gene data show CDR1 as MGHDK and CDR2 as SYGVNS. This CDR3 region has 14 residues. V gave up 8 bases and J gave up 2 bases, with 12 bases separating them. For the CDR3, the DNA is TGTGCCAGCGGGGGGCAGAAAAACACCGGGGAGCTGTTTTTT. It codes for CASGGQKNTGELFF.

V usage is TRBV20-1 and J usage is TRBJ1-1, with D possibly TRBD1 on 5 matching bases. Germline loops: CDR1 DFQATT, CDR2 SNEGSKA (reference sequence). The CDR3 length is 16 residues. Trimming stripped 0 bases from V and 1 base from J, with 15 bases between. DNA for the CDR3: TGCAGTGCTAGAGATAGGGGAGGAGGGAGGAACACTGAAGCTTTCTTT. This encodes CSARDRGGGRNTEAFF.

This clonotype was counted between two and nine times. This rearrangement joins TRBV12-3 or TRBV12-4 to TRBJ2-1; D is unresolved. The length of the CDR3 is 15 residues. The germline V and J ends were trimmed by 3 bases and 1 base, with 10 bases remaining between them. DNA of the CDR3: TGTGCCAGCAGTTTCGCAGATTCATCCTACAATGAGCAGTTCTTC. Protein: CASSFADSSYNEQFF.

The rearrangement uses TRBV20-1 and TRBJ2-1, with 11 bases that match TRBD2. The CDR3 extends over 14 amino acids. The germline CDR1 and CDR2 sequences are DFQATT and SNEGSKA (reference sequence). Trimming took 3 bases from V and 7 from J; bases not matched to a gene: 5. For the CDR3, the DNA is TGCAGTGCTAGTAGCGGGGGGGCGTGGAATGAGCAGTTCTTC. Protein: CSASSGGAWNEQFF.

The sample holds many counts of this clonotype. V gene TRBV5-1 combines with J gene TRBJ2-3, with 7 bases identical to TRBD1. From germline, CDR1 is SGHRS and CDR2 YFSETQ. The V and J ends lost 0 bases and 2 bases, in that order; junction bases with no gene match: 3. The CDR3 spans 15 residues. The CDR3 DNA reads TGCGCCAGCAGCTTGGGTGGACAGGACACAGATACGCAGTATTTT. This codes for CASSLGGQDTDTQYF. Full variable domain (missing parts from reference TRBV5-1 and TRBJ2-3): KAGVTQTPRYLIKTRGQQVTLSCSPISGHRSVSWYQQTPGQGLQFLFEYFSETQRNKGNFPGRFSGRQFSNSRSEMNVSTLELGDSALYLCASSLGGQDTDTQYFGPGTRLTVL.

The chain couples TRBV27 to TRBJ2-5, with 11 bases that match TRBD1. CDR1 and CDR2 (germline): MNHEY, SMNVEV (reference sequence). The CDR3 has 15 amino acids. V shed 5 bases, J shed 3 bases, and the junction held 5 bases outside the gene matches. CDR3 sequence: CASSTPGQGEETQYF. In nucleotides, the CDR3 is TGTGCCAGCAGTACCCCGGGACAGGGGGAAGAGACCCAGTACTTC.

This clonotype was observed a few times. The J gene is TRBJ2-1, the V gene TRBV7-2; D is ambiguous. The CDR3 is made up of 15 amino acids. V was pared by 0 bases and J by 6 bases, with 12 bases between. Germline V gene data show CDR1 as SGHTA and CDR2 as FQGNSA. The CDR3 bases are TGTGCCAGCAGCTTAGCCAATAGTTTGGGCAATGAGCAGTTCTTC. It translates to CASSLANSLGNEQFF. Filled out from reference TRBV7-2 and TRBJ2-1, the complete variable domain reads GAGVSQSPSNKVTEKGKDVELRCDPISGHTALYWYRQSLGQGLEFLIYFQGNSAPDKSGLPSDRFSAERTGGSVSTLTIQRTQQEDSAVYLCASSLANSLGNEQFFGPGTRLTVL.